This T cell receptor (beta chain) is drawn from a study of blood T cell repertoires in COVID-19. Whole-study context: Donors in the United States, Italy and Spain gave samples during acute or convalescent COVID-19. PBMCs, B-cell-depleted T cells, or T cells were the source of the cDNA or gDNA that made up the material.

Germline CDR1 and CDR2: LGHNA and YNFKEQ. V was clipped by 0 bases and J by 3 bases, with 11 bases between them. The CDR3 length is 15 residues. TCRdb keeps only in-frame clones here, not all; method: immunoSEQ multiplex PCR. This table has about 60,000 clones, 78% appearing once. This chain uses TRBV4-2 with TRBJ1-2; no clear D gene. The sequenced material came from peripheral blood. The sequence was collected from a human donor in a cohort sampled during active COVID-19. The CDR3 here is CASSQETRGHYGYTF. The CDR3 region has the DNA TGTGCCAGCAGCCAAGAGACACGGGGTCACTATGGCTACACCTTC.